These 6 T cell receptor beta chains originate from one sample sequenced in a study of Ad26.COV2.S vaccination and SARS-CoV-2 variants. Libraries were prepared by immunoSEQ multiplex PCR; TCRdb keeps only in-frame clonotypes and omits some of them. The table has around 350,000 clones, approximately 84% seen once. The sample's treatment: some 19 received Ad26.COV2.S at low or high dose, single or two shots; roughly five received placebo; per-sample allocation not given. Following the first vaccine or placebo injection, samples were taken on day 63. Material: peripheral blood, obtained in a trial of Ad26.COV2.S vaccine versus placebo. All receptors come from a person aged 18 to 65 who received the Ad26.COV2.S COVID-19 vaccine or a placebo.

The chain employs TRBV19 and TRBJ2-2; TRBD1 matches 10 bases. V gave up 7 bases and J gave up 5 bases; unmatched junction bases: 4. The CDR3 has 14 amino acids. Germline CDR1 LNHDA, CDR2 SQIVND (reference sequence). CDR3 protein: CASTGQGGTGELFF. The CDR3 DNA follows: TGTGCCAGTACCGGACAGGGGGGTACCGGGGAGCTGTTTTTT.

This clone was found a few times. The chain joins TRBV30 to TRBJ1-2; 9 nucleotides agree with TRBD1. This CDR3 comprises 14 residues. Germline V CDR1 and CDR2: GTSNPN, SVGIG (reference sequence). J gave up 8 bases and V 8 bases, and 15 bases lay outside the gene matches. The CDR3 reads CARHFPGTGKGYTF. In DNA form, the CDR3 reads TGTGCCCGACATTTTCCCGGGACAGGGAAGGGCTACACCTTC.

This rearrangement joins TRBV6-5 to TRBJ2-2; a weak D match, TRBD2 (5 bases). CDR3 length: 14 amino acids. V lost 6 bases, J lost 7 bases, and 15 bases lay in between. Per the germline V gene, CDR1 is MNHEY and CDR2 is SVGAGI. CDR3 region: CASRRVAEVGELFF. As DNA, the CDR3 is TGTGCCAGCAGGCGTGTCGCGGAGGTCGGGGAGCTGTTTTTT.

The V and J genes are TRBV15 and TRBJ2-1; 8 bases fit TRBD2. CDR3 length equals 16 residues. The V segment lost 0 bases and the J segment 0 bases; nucleotides outside the gene matches: 1. From germline, CDR1 is LNHNV and CDR2 YYDKDF (reference sequence). CDR3 in amino acids: CATSRELAGSYNEQFF. The CDR3 bases are TGTGCCACCAGCAGAGAGCTAGCGGGCTCCTACAATGAGCAGTTCTTC. Full variable domain (remainder filled in from reference TRBV15 and TRBJ2-1): DAMVIQNPRYQVTQFGKPVTLSCSQTLNHNVMYWYQQKSSQAPKLLFHYYDKDFNNEADTPDNFQSRRPNTSFCFLDIRSPGLGDTAMYLCATSRELAGSYNEQFFGPGTRLTVL.

The chain employs TRBV18 and TRBJ2-1; D is perhaps TRBD1 (5 bases). V gave up 0 bases and J gave up 4 bases, with 16 bases separating them. Germline V CDR1 and CDR2: KGHSH, LQKENI. The CDR3 extends over 17 amino acids. The CDR3 loop reads CASSPPSKGSGYNEQFF. The CDR3 DNA is TGTGCCAGCTCACCACCGAGTAAGGGGTCCGGGTACAATGAGCAGTTCTTC.

This chain links TRBV15 with TRBJ2-7; D is perhaps TRBD2 (5 bases). Trimming removed 2 bases from V and 0 bases from J, with 11 bases in between. The CDR3 spans 15 residues. Germline CDR1 and CDR2: LNHNV and YYDKDF (reference sequence). CDR3 in amino acids: CATSRSSGSSYEQYF. DNA of the CDR3: TGTGCCACCAGCAGATCGTCGGGAAGCTCCTACGAGCAGTACTTC.